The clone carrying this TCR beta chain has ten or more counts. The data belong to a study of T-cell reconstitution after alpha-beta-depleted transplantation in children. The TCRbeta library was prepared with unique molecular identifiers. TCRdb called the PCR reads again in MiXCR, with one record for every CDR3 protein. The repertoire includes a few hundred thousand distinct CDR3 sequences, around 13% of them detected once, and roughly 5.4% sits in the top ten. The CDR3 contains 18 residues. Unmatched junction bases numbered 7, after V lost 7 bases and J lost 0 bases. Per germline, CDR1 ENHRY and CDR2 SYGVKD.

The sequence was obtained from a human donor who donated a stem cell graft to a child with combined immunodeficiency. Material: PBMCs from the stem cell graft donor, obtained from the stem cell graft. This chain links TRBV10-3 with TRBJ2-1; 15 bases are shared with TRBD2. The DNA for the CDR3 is TGTGCCATCACGGCCGGACTAGCGGGAGGGGGCTCCTACAATGAGCAGTTCTTC. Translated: CAITAGLAGGGSYNEQFF.